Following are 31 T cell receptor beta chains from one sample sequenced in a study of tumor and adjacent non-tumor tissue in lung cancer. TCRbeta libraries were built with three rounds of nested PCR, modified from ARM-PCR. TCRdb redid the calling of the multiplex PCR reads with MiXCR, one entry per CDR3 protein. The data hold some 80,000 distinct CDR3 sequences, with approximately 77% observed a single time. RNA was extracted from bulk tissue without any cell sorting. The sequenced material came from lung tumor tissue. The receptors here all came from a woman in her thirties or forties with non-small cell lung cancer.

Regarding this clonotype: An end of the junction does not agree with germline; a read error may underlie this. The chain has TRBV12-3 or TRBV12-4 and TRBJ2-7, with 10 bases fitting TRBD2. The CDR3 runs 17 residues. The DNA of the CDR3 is TGTACCAGCAGCTCTATCTCCGGGACTAGCGTCTCCTATGAGCAGTACTTC. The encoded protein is CTSSSISGTSVSYEQYF.

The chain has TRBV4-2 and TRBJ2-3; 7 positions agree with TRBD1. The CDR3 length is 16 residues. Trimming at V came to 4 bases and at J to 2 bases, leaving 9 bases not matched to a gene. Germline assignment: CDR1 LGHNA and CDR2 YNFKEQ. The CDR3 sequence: CASSPKGGQFTDTQYF. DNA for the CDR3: TGTGCCAGCAGCCCAAAAGGGGGACAGTTCACAGATACGCAGTATTTT.

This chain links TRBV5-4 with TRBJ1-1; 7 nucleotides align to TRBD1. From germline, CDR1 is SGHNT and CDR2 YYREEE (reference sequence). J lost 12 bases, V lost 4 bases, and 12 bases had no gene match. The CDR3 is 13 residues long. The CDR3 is CASSRDRNTETFF. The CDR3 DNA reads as TGTGCCAGCAGCAGGGACAGAAACACGGAAACTTTCTTT.

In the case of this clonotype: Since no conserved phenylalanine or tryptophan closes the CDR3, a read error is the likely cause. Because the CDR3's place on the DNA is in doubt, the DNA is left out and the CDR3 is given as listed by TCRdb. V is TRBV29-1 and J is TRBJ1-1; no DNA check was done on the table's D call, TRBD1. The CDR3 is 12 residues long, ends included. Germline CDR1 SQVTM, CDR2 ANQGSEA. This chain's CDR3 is CSVLAGFTEVFI.

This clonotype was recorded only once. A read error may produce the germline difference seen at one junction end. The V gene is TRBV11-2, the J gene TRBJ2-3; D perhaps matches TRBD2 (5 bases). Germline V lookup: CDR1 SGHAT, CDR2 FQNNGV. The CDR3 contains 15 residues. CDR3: CASSQRASRTDAQYF. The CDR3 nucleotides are TGTGCAAGCAGCCAACGGGCTAGCCGAACAGATGCGCAGTATTTT.

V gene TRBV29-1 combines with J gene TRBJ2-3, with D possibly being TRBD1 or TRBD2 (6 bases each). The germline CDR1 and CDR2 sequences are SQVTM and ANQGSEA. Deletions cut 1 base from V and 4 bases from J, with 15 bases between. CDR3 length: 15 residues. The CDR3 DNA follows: TGCAGCGTTGAAGTGGCGGGACATCAGTCAGATACGCAGTATTTT. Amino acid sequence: CSVEVAGHQSDTQYF.

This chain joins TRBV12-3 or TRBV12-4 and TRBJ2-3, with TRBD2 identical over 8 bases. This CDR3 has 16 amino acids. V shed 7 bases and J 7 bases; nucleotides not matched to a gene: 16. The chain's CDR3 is CASTLQVLAGFHTQYF. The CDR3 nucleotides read TGTGCCAGCACCCTCCAGGTGTTAGCGGGATTCCATACGCAGTATTTT.

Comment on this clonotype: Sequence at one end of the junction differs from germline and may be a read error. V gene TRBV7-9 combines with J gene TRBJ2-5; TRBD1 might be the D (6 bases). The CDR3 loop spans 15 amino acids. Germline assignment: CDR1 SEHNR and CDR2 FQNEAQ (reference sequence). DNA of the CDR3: TGTGACAGCAGCCTGACAGGACGGGAACAAGAGACCCAGTACTTC. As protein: CDSSLTGREQETQYF.

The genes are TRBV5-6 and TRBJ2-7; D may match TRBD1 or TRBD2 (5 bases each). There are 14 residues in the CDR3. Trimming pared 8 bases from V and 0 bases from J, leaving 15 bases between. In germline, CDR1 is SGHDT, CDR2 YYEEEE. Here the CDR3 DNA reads TGTGCCAGGGCGGTAGAGGGGTTCTCCTACGAGCAGTACTTC. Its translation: CARAVEGFSYEQYF.

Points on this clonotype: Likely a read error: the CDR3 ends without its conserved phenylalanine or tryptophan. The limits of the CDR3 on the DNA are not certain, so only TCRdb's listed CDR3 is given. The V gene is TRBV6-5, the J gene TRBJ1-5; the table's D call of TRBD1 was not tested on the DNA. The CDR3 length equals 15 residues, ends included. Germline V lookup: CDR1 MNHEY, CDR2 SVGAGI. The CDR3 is CASSYSTGNDQPQHL.

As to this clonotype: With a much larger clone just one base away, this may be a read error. CDR3 amino acids: CAIRITQARELFF. As DNA, the CDR3 is TGTGCCATCAGGATAACGCAAGCCAGGGAGCTGTTTTTT. The chain carries TRBV10-3 and TRBJ2-2; no firm D call. V was pared by 6 bases and J by 9 bases, with 14 bases between. Per the germline V gene, CDR1 is ENHRY and CDR2 is SYGVKD. The CDR3 loop spans 13 amino acids.

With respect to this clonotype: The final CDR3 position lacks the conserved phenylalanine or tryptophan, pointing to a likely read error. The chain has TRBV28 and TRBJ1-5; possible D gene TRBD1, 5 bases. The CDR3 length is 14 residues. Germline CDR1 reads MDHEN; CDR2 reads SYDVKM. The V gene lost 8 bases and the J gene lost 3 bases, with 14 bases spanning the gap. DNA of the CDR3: TGTGCCAGCTGCAAGGGGAACCTCAATCAGCCCCAGCATCTT. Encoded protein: CASCKGNLNQPQHL.

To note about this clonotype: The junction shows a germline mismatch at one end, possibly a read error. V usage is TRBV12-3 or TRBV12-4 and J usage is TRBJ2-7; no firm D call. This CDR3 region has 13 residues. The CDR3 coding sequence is TGTGCCAGCAATTTGACAAGGTACTACGAGAAGTACTTT. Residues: CASNLTRYYEKYF.

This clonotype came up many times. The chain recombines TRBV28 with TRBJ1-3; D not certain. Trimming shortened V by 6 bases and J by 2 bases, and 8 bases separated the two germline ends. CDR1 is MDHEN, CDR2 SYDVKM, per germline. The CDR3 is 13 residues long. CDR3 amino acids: CASSPNPGNTIYF. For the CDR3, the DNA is TGTGCCAGCAGCCCAAACCCTGGAAACACCATATATTTT.

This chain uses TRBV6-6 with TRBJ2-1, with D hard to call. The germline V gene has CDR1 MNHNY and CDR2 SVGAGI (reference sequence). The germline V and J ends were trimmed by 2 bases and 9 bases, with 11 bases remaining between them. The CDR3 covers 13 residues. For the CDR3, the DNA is TGTGCCAGCAGTTACATTTGGCTTGGTGAGCAGTTCTTC. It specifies CASSYIWLGEQFF.

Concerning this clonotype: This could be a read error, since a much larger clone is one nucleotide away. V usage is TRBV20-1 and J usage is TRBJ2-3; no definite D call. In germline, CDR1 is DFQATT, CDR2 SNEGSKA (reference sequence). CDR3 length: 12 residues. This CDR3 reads CRAADGTDTQYF. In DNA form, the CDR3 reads TGCAGAGCTGCGGATGGCACAGATACGCAGTATTTT.

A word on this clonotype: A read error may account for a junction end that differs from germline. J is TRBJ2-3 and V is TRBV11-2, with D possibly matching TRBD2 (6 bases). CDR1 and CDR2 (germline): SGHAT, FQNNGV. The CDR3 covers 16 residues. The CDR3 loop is CVSRPPIAEGTNTQYF. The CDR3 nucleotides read TGTGTCAGCAGGCCTCCTATAGCGGAGGGCACAAATACGCAGTATTTT.

The DNA for the CDR3 is TGTGCCGGCACCTCGATGCGGGAGCCAAATGAGCAGTTCTTC. Translation gives CAGTSMREPNEQFF. This chain joins TRBV6-2 or TRBV6-3 and TRBJ2-1; 7 nucleotides align to TRBD2. V was pared by 11 bases and J by 7 bases, with 14 bases of the junction left unmatched. The CDR3 runs to 14 residues. Germline loops: CDR1 MNHEY, CDR2 SVGEGT.

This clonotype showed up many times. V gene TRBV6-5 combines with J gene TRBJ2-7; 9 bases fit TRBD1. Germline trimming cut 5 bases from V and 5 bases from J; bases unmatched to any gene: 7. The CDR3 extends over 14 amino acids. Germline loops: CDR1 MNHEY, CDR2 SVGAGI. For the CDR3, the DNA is TGTGCCAGCAGTCCCGGGACAGGGAACCACGAGCAGTACTTC. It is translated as CASSPGTGNHEQYF.

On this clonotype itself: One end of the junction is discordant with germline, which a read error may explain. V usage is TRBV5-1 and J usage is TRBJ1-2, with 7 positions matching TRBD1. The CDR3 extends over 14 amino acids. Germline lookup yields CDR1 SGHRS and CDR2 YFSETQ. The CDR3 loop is CASSCGEQGWGYTF. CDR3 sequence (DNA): TGCGCTAGCAGCTGTGGAGAACAGGGGTGGGGCTACACCTTC.

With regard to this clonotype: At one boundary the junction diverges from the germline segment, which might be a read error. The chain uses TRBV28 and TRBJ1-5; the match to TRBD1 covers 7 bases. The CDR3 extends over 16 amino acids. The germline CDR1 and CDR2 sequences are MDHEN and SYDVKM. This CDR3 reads CASSLGGQVANQPHHF. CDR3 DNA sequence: TGTGCCAGCAGTTTAGGAGGACAGGTGGCCAATCAGCCCCATCATTTT.

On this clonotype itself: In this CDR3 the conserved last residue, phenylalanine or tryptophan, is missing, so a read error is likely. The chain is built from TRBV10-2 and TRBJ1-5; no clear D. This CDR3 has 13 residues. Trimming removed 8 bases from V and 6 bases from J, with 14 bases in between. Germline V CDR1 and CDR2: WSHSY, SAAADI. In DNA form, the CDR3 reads TGCGCCAGCGGAGGTGGCGTCAGTCAGCCCCAGCATTAT. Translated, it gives CASGGGVSQPQHY.

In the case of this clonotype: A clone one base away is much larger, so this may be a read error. CDR3 bases: TGTGCCAGCAGCCAACTCTCGGCCGGCGCGACTGGGGAGCAGTTCTTC. It specifies CASSQLSAGATGEQFF. The chain is built from TRBV4-2 and TRBJ2-1; D is ambiguous. This CDR3 has 16 amino acids. The V gene lost 2 bases and the J gene lost 10 bases, with 21 bases spanning the gap. CDR1 is LGHNA, CDR2 YNFKEQ, per germline.

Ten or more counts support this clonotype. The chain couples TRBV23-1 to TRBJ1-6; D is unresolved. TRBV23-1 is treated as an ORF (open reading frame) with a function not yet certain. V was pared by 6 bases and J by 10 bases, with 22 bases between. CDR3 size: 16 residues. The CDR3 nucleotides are TGCGCCAGCAGCCTATTTTCCCCGGAGGGTTGGTCACCCCTCCACTTT. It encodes CASSLFSPEGWSPLHF.

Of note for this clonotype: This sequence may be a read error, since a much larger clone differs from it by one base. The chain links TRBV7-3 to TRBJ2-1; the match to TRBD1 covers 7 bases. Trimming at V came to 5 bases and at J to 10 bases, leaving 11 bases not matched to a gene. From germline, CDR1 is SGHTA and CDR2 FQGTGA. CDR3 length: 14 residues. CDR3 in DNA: TGTGCCAGCAGCATTTCGGGACAGACCTACGAGCAGTTCTTC. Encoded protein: CASSISGQTYEQFF.

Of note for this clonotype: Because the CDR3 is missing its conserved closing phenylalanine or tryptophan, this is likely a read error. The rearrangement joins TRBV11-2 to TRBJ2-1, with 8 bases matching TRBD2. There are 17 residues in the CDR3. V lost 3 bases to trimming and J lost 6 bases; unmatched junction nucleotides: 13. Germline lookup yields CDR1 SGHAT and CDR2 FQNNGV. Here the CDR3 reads CASSFLATSESVNEQFL. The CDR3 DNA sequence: TGTGCCAGCAGCTTTCTGGCGACTAGCGAGAGTGTCAATGAGCAGTTCTTA.

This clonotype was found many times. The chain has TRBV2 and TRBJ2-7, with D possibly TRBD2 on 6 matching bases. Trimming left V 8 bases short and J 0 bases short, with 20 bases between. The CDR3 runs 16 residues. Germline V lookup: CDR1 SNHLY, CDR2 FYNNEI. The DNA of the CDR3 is TGTGCCAGCGGGGAGGCGGGGCTTATTTCCTCCTACGAGCAGTACTTC. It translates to CASGEAGLISSYEQYF. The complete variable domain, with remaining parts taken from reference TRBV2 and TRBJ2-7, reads EPEVTQTPSHQVTQMGQEVILRCVPISNHLYFYWYRQILGQKVEFLVSFYNNEISEKSEIFDDQFSVERPDGSNFTLKIRSTKLEDSAMYFCASGEAGLISSYEQYFGPGTRLTVT.

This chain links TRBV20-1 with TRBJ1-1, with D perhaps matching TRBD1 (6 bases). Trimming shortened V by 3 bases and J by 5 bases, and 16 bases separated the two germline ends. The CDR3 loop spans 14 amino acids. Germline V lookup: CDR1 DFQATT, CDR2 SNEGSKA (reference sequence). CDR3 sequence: CSARDMGQGTEAFF. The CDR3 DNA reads TGCAGTGCTAGGGACATGGGACAAGGGACTGAAGCTTTCTTT.

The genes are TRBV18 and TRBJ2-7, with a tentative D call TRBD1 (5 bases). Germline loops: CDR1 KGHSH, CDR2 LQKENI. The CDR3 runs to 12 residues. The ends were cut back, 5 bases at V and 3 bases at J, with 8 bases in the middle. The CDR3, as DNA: TGTGCCAGCTCAGGGGCAGACTACGAGCAGTACTTC. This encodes CASSGADYEQYF.

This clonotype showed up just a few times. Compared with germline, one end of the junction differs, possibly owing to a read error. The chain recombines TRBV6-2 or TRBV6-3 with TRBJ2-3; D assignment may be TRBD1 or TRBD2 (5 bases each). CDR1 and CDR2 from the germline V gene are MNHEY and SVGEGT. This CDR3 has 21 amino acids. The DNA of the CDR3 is TGTGTCAGCAGTTACTCGATTGGGACGGGACGGAATCCGTCAGGGCCAGATACACAGTATTTT. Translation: CVSSYSIGTGRNPSGPDTQYF.

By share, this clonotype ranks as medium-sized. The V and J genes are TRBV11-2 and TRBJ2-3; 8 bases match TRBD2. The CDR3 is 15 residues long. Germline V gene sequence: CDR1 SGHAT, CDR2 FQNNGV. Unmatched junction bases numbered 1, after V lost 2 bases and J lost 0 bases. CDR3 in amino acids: CASSLSGGSTDTQYF. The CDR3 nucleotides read TGTGCCAGCAGCTTAAGCGGGGGTAGCACAGATACGCAGTATTTT.